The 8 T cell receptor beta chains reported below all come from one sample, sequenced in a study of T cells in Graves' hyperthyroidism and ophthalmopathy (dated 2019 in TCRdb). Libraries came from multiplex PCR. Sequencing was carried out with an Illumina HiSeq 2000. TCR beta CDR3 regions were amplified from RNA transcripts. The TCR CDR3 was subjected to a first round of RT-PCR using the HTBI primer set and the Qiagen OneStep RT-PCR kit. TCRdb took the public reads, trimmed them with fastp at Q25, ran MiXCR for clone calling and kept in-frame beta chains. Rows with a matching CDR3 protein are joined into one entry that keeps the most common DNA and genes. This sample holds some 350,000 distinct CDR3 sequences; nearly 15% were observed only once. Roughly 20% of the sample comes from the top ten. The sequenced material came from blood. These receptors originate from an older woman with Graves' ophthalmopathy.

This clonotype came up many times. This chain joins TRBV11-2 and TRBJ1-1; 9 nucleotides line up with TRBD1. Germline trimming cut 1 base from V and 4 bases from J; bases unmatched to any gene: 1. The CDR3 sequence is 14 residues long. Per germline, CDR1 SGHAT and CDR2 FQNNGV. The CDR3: CASSLAQGATEAFF. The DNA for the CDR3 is TGTGCCAGCAGCTTAGCACAGGGGGCCACTGAAGCTTTCTTT.

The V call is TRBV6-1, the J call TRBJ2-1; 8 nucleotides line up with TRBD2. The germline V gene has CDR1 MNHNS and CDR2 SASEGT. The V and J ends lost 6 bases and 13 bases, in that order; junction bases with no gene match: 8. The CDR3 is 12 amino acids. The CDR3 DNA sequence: TGTGCCAGCAGAGAGCGGGGGCTCAGTCAGTTCTTC. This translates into CASRERGLSQFF.

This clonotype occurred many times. In DNA form, the CDR3 reads TGTGCCAGCAGTCTAAATCAGGGTATCACCGGGGAGCTGTTTTTT. It specifies CASSLNQGITGELFF. The rearrangement links TRBV11-2 to TRBJ2-2; the D gene is possibly TRBD1 (5 bases). CDR3 size: 15 residues. Germline-derived CDR1 and CDR2 are SGHAT and FQNNGV. The V and J ends lost 6 bases and 4 bases respectively, with 15 bases between them.

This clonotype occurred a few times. The CDR3 DNA sequence: TGTGCCAGCAGCGTAAATCGTGAGACTAGCGGGAGGGTCAATACGCAGTATTTT. Translation: CASSVNRETSGRVNTQYF. V gene TRBV9 combines with J gene TRBJ2-3; TRBD2 matches 14 bases. The germline CDR1 and CDR2 sequences are SGDLS and YYNGEE. V was clipped by 1 base and J by 7 bases; unmatched bases: 11. The length of the CDR3 is 18 residues.

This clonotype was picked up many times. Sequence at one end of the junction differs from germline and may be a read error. The CDR3, as DNA: TGTGCCAGCAGCTTAACGCGACTAGCGGGGACCCACTCCTACGCGCAGTACTTC. It translates to CASSLTRLAGTHSYAQYF. V and J are TRBV7-2 and TRBJ2-7; 11 nucleotides agree with TRBD2. Germline V gives CDR1 SGHTA, CDR2 FQGNSA. The CDR3 covers 18 residues.

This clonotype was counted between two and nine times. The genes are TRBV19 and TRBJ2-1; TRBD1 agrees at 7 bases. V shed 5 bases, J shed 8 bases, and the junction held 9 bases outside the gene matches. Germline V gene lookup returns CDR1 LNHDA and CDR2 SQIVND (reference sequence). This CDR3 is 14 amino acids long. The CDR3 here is CASSDREKFYEQFF. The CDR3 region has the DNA TGTGCCAGTAGTGACAGGGAAAAGTTCTATGAGCAGTTCTTC.

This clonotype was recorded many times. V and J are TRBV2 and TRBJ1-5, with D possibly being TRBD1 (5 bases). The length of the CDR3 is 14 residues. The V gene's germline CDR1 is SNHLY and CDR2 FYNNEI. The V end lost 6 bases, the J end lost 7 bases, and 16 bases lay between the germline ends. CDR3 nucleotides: TGTGCCAGCAGGGCTGGGCAGGGCGGACAGCCCCAGCATTTT. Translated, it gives CASRAGQGGQPQHF.

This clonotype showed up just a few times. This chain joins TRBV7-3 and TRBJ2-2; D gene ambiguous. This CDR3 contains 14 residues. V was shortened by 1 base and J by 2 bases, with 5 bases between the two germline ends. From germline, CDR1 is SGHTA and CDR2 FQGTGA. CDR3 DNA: TGTGCCAGCAGCTTAATGGGCAACACCGGGGAGCTGTTTTTT. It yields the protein CASSLMGNTGELFF.